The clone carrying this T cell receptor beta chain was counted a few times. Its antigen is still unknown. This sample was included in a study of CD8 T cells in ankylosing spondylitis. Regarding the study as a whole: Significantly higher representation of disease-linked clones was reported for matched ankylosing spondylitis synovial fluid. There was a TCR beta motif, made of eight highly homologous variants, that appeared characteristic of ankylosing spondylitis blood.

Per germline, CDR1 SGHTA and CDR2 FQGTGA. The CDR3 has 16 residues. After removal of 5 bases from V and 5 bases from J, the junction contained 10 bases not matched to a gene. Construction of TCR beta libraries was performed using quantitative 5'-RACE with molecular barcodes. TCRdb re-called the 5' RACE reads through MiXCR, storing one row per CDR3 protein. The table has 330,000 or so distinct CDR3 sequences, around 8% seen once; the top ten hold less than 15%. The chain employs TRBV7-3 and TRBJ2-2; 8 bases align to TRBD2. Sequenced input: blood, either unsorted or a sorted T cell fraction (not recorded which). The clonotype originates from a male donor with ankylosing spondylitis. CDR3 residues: CASSRTPAGVTGELFF. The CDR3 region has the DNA TGTGCCAGCAGCCGCACCCCAGCGGGAGTGACCGGGGAGCTGTTTTTT. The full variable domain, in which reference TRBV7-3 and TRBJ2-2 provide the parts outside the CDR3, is GAGVSQTPSNKVTEKGKYVELRCDPISGHTALYWYRQSLGQGPEFLIYFQGTGAADDSGLPNDRFFAVRPEGSVSTLKIQRTERGDSAVYLCASSRTPAGVTGELFFGEGSRLTVL.